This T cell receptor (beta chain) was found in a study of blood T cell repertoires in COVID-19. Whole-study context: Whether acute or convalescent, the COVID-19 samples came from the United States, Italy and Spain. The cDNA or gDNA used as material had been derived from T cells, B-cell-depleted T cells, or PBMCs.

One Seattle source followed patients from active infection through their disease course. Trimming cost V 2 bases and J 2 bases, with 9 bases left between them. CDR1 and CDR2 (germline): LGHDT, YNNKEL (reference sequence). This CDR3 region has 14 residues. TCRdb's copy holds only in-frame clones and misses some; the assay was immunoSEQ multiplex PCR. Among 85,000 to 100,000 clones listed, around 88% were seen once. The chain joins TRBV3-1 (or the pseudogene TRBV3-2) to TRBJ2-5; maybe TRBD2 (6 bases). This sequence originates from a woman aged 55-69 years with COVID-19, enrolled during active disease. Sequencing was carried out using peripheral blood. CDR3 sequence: CASSQRLVQETQYF. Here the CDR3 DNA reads TGTGCCAGCAGCCAAAGACTAGTGCAAGAGACCCAGTACTTC.